This T cell receptor (beta chain) was found in a study of cytomegalovirus exposure and HLA in healthy donors. Study findings and constraints: TCR beta V segments were, for the most part, productive about 87% or about 30% of the time in an earlier analysis.

The length of the CDR3 is 19 residues. A note on this clone: Its antigen is still unknown.

PCR involved 60 Vbeta and 13 Jbeta primers. The method was immunoSEQ multiplex PCR; TCRdb's version includes in-frame clones alone and lacks a portion of them. This table has roughly 140,000 clones, around three quarters appearing once. The J gene is TRBJ2-5, the V gene TRBV23-1; TRBD1 aligns across 8 bases. The J call could be wrong; TRBJ2-7 is a better fit for the DNA end. Being an ORF, TRBV23-1 has a function that is uncertain. The sample comprised PBMCs. This clonotype originated in a woman aged 40 to 55 in good health and CMV-seropositive. The CDR3, as DNA: TGCGCCAGCAGTCATAAATCGGCGCCCGGGACAGGATGCACCTACGAGCAGTACTTC. Amino acids: CASSHKSAPGTGCTYEQYF.